One and the same sample provided the 9 T cell receptor beta chains below, sequenced in a study of cytomegalovirus exposure and HLA in healthy donors. Here immunoSEQ multiplex PCR was the method, and the copy in TCRdb shows in-frame clones only, minus some. The sample includes about 360,000 clones, 75% to 90% seen only once; the top ten take 0.83%. The sample consisted of PBMCs. Source of these receptors: a woman aged 18-29 years in good health and CMV-seronegative.

CDR3 in DNA: TGCGCCAGCAGCCAAGACGGGGGCGGGAGAAGGGAGCTGTTTTTT. Its protein product is CASSQDGGGRRELFF. The J gene is TRBJ2-2, the V gene TRBV4-1; the D gene is possibly TRBD2 (7 bases). Trimming took off 0 bases at V and 9 bases at J, with 14 bases between the two ends. CDR1 and CDR2 from the germline V gene are MGHRA and YSYEKL. The CDR3 extends over 15 amino acids.

CDR3 residues: CATSRDLGTGGNNQPQHF. CDR3 DNA sequence: TGTGCCACCAGCAGAGATCTGGGGACAGGGGGCAACAACCAGCCCCAGCATTTT. V usage is TRBV15 and J usage is TRBJ1-5; 12 bases map to TRBD1. The germline gives CDR1 LNHNV, CDR2 YYDKDF (reference sequence). J was trimmed by 7 bases and V by 0 bases; bases with no gene match: 10. CDR3 length: 18 amino acids.

This clone appeared once. This chain links TRBV27 with TRBJ2-7; 8 bases are a match to TRBD1. The CDR3 extends over 17 amino acids. Losses at the gene ends were 6 bases for V and 2 bases for J; bases not matched to a gene: 15. Germline loops: CDR1 MNHEY, CDR2 SMNVEV (reference sequence). The CDR3 nucleotides read TGTGCCAGCAGAAGAGCCTACGAGGACAGGGAGACCTACGAGCAGTACTTC. Protein sequence: CASRRAYEDRETYEQYF.

V and J are TRBV11-2 and TRBJ2-5; the match to TRBD2 covers 7 bases. Germline V gives CDR1 SGHAT, CDR2 FQNNGV. The V segment lost 7 bases and the J segment 1 base; nucleotides outside the gene matches: 6. This CDR3 comprises 14 residues. Here the CDR3 reads CASTRGGGQETQYF. The CDR3 DNA follows: TGTGCCAGCACCCGGGGCGGGGGCCAAGAGACCCAGTACTTC.

V and J are TRBV6-1 and TRBJ1-2; D not resolved. The V gene lost 0 bases and the J gene lost 3 bases, with 20 bases spanning the gap. This CDR3 region has 18 residues. In germline, CDR1 is MNHNS, CDR2 SASEGT. In DNA, the CDR3 is TGTGCCAGCAGTGAAGCAGGCGGGAACCGTATTAATCACTATGGCTACACCTTC. As protein: CASSEAGGNRINHYGYTF.

The V and J genes are TRBV2 and TRBJ1-1; 7 bases match TRBD1. The CDR3 is made up of 13 amino acids. CDR1 is SNHLY and CDR2 is FYNNEI in the germline V gene. The ends lost 5 bases at V and 1 base at J; junction bases unmatched: 1. CDR3 loop: CASSRQGNTEAFF. CDR3 in DNA: TGTGCCAGCAGTCGACAGGGGAACACTGAAGCTTTCTTT.

This chain connects TRBV11-2 to TRBJ1-3; D gene uncertain. The V end was cut by 4 bases, the J end by 0 bases, with 13 bases between. Germline values: CDR1 SGHAT, CDR2 FQNNGV. The CDR3 covers 16 residues. In DNA form, the CDR3 reads TGTGCCAGCAGCTCATCTCTGGGGAGCTCTGGAAACACCATATATTTT. Translating it yields CASSSSLGSSGNTIYF. The entire variable domain, with the rest obtained from reference TRBV11-2 and TRBJ1-3, is as follows: EAGVAQSPRYKIIEKRQSVAFWCNPISGHATLYWYQQILGQGPKLLIQFQNNGVVDDSQLPKDRFSAERLKGVDSTLKIQPAKLEDSAVYLCASSSSLGSSGNTIYFGEGSWLTVV.

The rearrangement uses TRBV7-9 and TRBJ2-7; a weak D match, TRBD2 (5 bases). Trimming took 1 base from V and 5 from J, leaving 9 bases between them. The CDR3 loop spans 13 amino acids. Germline assignment: CDR1 SEHNR and CDR2 FQNEAQ (reference sequence). CDR3 bases: TGTGCCAGCAGCTTAGTAGCCGGGGACGAGCAGTACTTC. Encoded protein: CASSLVAGDEQYF.

The chain combines TRBV27 with TRBJ2-3, with 11 bases fitting TRBD1. CDR1 is MNHEY, CDR2 SMNVEV, per germline (reference sequence). V shed 5 bases, J shed 6 bases, and the junction held 10 bases outside the gene matches. The CDR3 contains 16 residues. The CDR3 DNA reads TGTGCCAGCAGTATCGACCGGGACAGGGGGGGGGATACGCAGTATTTT. Encoded protein: CASSIDRDRGGDTQYF.